This T cell receptor beta chain was retrieved from a study of blood T cells in healthy people across ages. A second PCR of roughly 7 to 11 cycles used a sample-barcoded 5' primer and a J-beta primer mix. TCRdb itself ran the 5' RACE reads through MiXCR, one entry per CDR3 protein. The data hold more than 800,000 distinct CDR3 sequences, with 29% observed a single time. CDR3 length equals 16 residues. Germline V lookup: CDR1 MNHEY, CDR2 SVGAGI. The V segment lost 3 bases and the J segment 2 bases; nucleotides outside the gene matches: 5. This clonotype has a count of ten or more. The sample comprised blood. The sequence derives from a woman older than 75 in good health. The genes are TRBV6-5 and TRBJ2-7, with 12 bases matching TRBD2. CDR3 protein: CASSYSGLAGTYEQYF. The CDR3 DNA sequence: TGTGCCAGCAGTTATTCTGGACTAGCGGGGACCTACGAGCAGTACTTC.